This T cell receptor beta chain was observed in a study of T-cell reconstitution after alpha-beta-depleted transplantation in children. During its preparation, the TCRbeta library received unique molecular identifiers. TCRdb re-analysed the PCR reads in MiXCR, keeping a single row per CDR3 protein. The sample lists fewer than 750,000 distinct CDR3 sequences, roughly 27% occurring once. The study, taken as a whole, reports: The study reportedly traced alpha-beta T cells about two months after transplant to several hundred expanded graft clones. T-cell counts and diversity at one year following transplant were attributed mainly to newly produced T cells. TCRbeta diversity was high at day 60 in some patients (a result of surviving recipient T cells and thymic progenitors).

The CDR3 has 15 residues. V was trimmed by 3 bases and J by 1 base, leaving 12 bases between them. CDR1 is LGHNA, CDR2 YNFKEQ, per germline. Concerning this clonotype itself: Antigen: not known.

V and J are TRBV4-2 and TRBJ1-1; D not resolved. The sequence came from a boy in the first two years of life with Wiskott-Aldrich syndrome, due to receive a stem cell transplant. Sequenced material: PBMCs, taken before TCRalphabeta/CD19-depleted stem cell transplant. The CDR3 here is CASSQSLRGNTEAFF. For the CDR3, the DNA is TGTGCCAGCAGCCAGTCTCTTCGCGGGAACACTGAAGCTTTCTTT.